What follows are 14 T cell receptor beta chains derived from one specimen sequenced in a study of shared clonotypes between healthy human individuals. Assay used: immunoSEQ multiplex PCR; TCRdb lists only in-frame clones, some missing. The data hold some 470,000 clones, with around 80% observed a single time. Specimen: PBMCs. The receptors stem from a woman between 40 and 50 years old in good health. Some clones in this sample may be carry-over from other donors' samples.

The gene calls are TRBV28 and TRBJ2-4, with D perhaps matching TRBD2 (6 bases). The CDR3 contains 16 residues. Per the germline V gene, CDR1 is MDHEN and CDR2 is SYDVKM. Trimming removed 7 bases from V and 0 bases from J, with 16 bases in between. The CDR3 sequence: CASTKGLWGAKNIQYF. DNA for the CDR3: TGTGCCAGCACCAAGGGACTCTGGGGAGCCAAAAACATTCAGTACTTC.

The rearrangement joins TRBV5-1 to TRBJ2-2, with TRBD2 matching over 8 bases. Germline CDR1 SGHRS, CDR2 YFSETQ. This CDR3 is built from 16 residues. The V segment lost 0 bases and the J segment 3 bases; nucleotides outside the gene matches: 4. CDR3 coding DNA: TGCGCCAGCAGCTTGGCTAGGACTAGCTACACCGGGGAGCTGTTTTTT. Its translation is CASSLARTSYTGELFF.

Concerning this clone: Just one base apart from a much larger clone, this may be a read error. Other DNA sequences in the same sample also yield this CDR3. The chain employs TRBV5-1 and TRBJ1-5; D remains ambiguous. V was pared by 0 bases and J by 0 bases, with 7 bases between. CDR1 and CDR2 from the germline V gene are SGHRS and YFSETQ. The CDR3 is 15 amino acids. CDR3 sequence: CASSLDGYSNQPQHF. The CDR3 DNA sequence: TGCGCCAGCAGCTTGGACGGATATAGCAATCAGCCCCAGCATTTT.

This chain joins TRBV7-9 and TRBJ2-1; TRBD2 aligns across 7 bases. Germline CDR1 is SEHNR and CDR2 is FQNEAQ (reference sequence). The CDR3 extends over 14 amino acids. V shed 0 bases, J shed 9 bases, and the junction held 5 bases outside the gene matches. This chain's CDR3 is CASSLAGGATEQFF. The CDR3 bases are TGTGCCAGCAGCTTAGCGGGAGGGGCGACTGAGCAGTTCTTC.

J is TRBJ1-4 and V is TRBV28; D remains unclear. CDR3 length: 17 amino acids. Trimming shortened V by 4 bases and J by 3 bases, and 18 bases separated the two germline ends. Germline V gene lookup returns CDR1 MDHEN and CDR2 SYDVKM. The CDR3: CASSSRWPPTPNEKLFF. The CDR3 DNA reads TGTGCCAGCAGTTCTAGATGGCCCCCCACCCCTAATGAAAAACTGTTTTTT.

Note on this clone: Germline and junction disagree at one end, which may indicate a read error. The gene calls are TRBV6-5 and TRBJ2-7; the match to TRBD2 covers 7 bases. Germline CDR1 reads MNHEY; CDR2 reads SVGAGI. The CDR3 runs 13 residues. The DNA of the CDR3 is TGTGCCAGCAGTGGGGAGGGAGGGCTACCAAATTCCTTC. This gives the protein CASSGEGGLPNSF.

The chain recombines TRBV9 with TRBJ2-7, with D uncertain. V was pared by 0 bases and J by 2 bases, with 15 bases between. This CDR3 spans 16 amino acids. CDR1 is SGDLS and CDR2 is YYNGEE in the germline V gene. CDR3 bases: TGTGCCAGCAGCGTAGCCCCGATGATGGCGCCCTACGAGCAGTACTTC. Protein: CASSVAPMMAPYEQYF.

Comments on this clone: Compared with germline, one end of the junction differs, possibly owing to a read error. The chain couples TRBV2 to TRBJ1-5; the match to TRBD1 covers 7 bases. There are 13 residues in the CDR3. CDR1 SNHLY and CDR2 FYNNEI come from the germline V gene. This chain's CDR3 is CASREGAGQPQHF. The CDR3, as DNA: TGTGCCAGCCGTGAGGGGGCCGGGCAGCCCCAGCATTTT.

The V call is TRBV4-2, the J call TRBJ2-7, with 11 positions matching TRBD2. CDR3 length: 16 residues. Trimming took 1 base from V and 0 from J; bases not matched to a gene: 2. The germline V gene encodes CDR1 LGHNA and CDR2 YNFKEQ. CDR3 region: CASSQGLAGFSYEQYF. The CDR3, as DNA: TGTGCCAGCAGCCAAGGACTAGCGGGGTTCTCCTACGAGCAGTACTTC.

The CDR3 DNA follows: TGTGCCAGCAGCAGGGACAGAGATCAGCCCCAGCATTTT. This encodes CASSRDRDQPQHF. This chain joins TRBV5-5 and TRBJ1-5; the match to TRBD1 covers 7 bases. The CDR3 totals 13 residues. V gave up 4 bases and J gave up 5 bases; unmatched junction bases: 3. Germline lookup yields CDR1 SGHKS and CDR2 YYEKEE (reference sequence).

This sequence joins TRBV5-1 and TRBJ1-1; TRBD1 agrees at 7 bases. Per germline, CDR1 SGHRS and CDR2 YFSETQ. This CDR3 contains 14 residues. The J segment lost 3 bases and the V segment lost 3 bases, leaving 5 bases of the junction unmatched. The CDR3 loop reads CASSSQGVHTEAFF. DNA for the CDR3: TGCGCCAGCAGCTCGCAGGGGGTGCACACTGAAGCTTTCTTT.

The chain carries TRBV14 and TRBJ2-1; possibly TRBD1 for D (7 bases). Trimming pared 5 bases from V and 7 bases from J, leaving 21 bases between. The CDR3 contains 16 residues. From germline, CDR1 is SGHDN and CDR2 FVKESK. DNA of the CDR3: TGTGCCAGCAGCTCAGGGGGTGGGAGGACGAGGAATGAGCAGTTCTTC. This codes for CASSSGGGRTRNEQFF.

The chain carries TRBV5-1 and TRBJ2-7; 7 bases map to TRBD1. The CDR3 is 13 residues long. After removal of 5 bases from V and 1 base from J, the junction contained 3 bases not matched to a gene. The germline CDR1 and CDR2 sequences are SGHRS and YFSETQ. In DNA, the CDR3 is TGCGCCAGCAGAAGGGACAGTTCCTACGAGCAGTACTTC. Translation: CASRRDSSYEQYF.

This clone was counted between two and nine times. A much more abundant neighbour one base away suggests this may be a read error. At the DNA level, this CDR3 is encoded by other sequences in the same sample as well. This chain links TRBV29-1 with TRBJ2-6, with D hard to call. Trimming took 6 bases from V and 4 from J, leaving 10 bases between them. CDR3 length equals 13 residues. Germline CDR1 reads SQVTM; CDR2 reads ANQGSEA. The CDR3 loop is CSVDWAGANVLTF. CDR3 nucleotide sequence: TGCAGCGTCGACTGGGCCGGGGCCAACGTCCTGACTTTC.